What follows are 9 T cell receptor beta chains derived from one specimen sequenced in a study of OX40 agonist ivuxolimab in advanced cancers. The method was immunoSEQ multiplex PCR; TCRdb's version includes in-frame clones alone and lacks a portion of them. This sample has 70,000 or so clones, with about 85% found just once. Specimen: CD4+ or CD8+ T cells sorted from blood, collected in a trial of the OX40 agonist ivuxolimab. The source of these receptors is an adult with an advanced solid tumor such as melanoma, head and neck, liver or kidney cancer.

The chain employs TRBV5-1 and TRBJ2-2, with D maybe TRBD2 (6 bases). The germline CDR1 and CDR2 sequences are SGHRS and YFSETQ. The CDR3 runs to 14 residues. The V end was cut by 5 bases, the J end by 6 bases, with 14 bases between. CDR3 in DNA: TGCGCCAGCAGTCCTCTGGTAGCGGCCGGGGAGCTGTTTTTT. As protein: CASSPLVAAGELFF.

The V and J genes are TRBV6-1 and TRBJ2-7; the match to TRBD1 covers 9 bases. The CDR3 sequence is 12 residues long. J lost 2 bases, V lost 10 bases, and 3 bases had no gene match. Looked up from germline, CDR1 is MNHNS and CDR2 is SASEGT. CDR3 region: CATRQGAYEQYF. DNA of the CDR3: TGTGCCACACGACAGGGGGCCTACGAGCAGTACTTC.

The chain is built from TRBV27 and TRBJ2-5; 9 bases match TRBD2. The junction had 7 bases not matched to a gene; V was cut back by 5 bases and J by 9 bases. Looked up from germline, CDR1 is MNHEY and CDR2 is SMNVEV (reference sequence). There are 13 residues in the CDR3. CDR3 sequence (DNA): TGTGCCAGCAGTCCCGGGACTAGCAGGTCCCAGTACTTC. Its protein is CASSPGTSRSQYF.

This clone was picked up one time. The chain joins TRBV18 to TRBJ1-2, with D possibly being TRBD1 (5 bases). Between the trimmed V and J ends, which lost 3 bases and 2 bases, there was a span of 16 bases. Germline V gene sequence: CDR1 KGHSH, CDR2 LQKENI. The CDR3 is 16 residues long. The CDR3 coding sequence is TGTGCCAGCTCACCTGAAGCGGGACGAAGAAACTATGGCTACACCTTC. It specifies CASSPEAGRRNYGYTF. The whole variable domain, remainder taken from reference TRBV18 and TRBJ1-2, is NAGVMQNPRHLVRRRGQEARLRCSPMKGHSHVYWYRQLPEEGLKFMVYLQKENIIDESGMPKERFSAEFPKEGPSILRIQQVVRGDSAAYFCASSPEAGRRNYGYTFGSGTRLTVV.

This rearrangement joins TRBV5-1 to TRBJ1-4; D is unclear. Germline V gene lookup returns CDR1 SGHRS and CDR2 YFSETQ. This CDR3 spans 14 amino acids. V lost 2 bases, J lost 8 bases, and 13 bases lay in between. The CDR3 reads CASSFLRTGEKLFF. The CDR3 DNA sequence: TGCGCCAGCAGCTTCCTTAGAACGGGGGAAAAACTGTTTTTT.

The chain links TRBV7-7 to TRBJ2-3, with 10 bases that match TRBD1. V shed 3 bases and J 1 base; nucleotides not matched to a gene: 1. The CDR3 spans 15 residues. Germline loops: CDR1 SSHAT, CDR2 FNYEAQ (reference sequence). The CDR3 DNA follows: TGTGCCAGCAGCTTCGGGACAGGGGGCACAGATACGCAGTATTTT. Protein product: CASSFGTGGTDTQYF.

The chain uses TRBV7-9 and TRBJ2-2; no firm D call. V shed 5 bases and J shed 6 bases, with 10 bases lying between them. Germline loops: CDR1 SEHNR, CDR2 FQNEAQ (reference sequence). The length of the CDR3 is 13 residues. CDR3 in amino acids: CASSLLDPGELFF. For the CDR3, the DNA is TGTGCCAGCAGCCTTCTAGATCCCGGGGAGCTGTTTTTT.

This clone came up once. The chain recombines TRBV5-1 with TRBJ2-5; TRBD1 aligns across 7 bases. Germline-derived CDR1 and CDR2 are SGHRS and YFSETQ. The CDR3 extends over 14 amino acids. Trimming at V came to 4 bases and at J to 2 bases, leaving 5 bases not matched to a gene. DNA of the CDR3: TGCGCCAGCAGCCTACAGGGGCTGCAAGAGACCCAGTACTTC. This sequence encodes CASSLQGLQETQYF.

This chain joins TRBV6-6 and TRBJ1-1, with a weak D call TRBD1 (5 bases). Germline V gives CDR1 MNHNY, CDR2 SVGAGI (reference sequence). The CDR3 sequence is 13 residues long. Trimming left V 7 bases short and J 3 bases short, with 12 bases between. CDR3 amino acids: CASKRGWDTEAFF. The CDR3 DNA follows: TGTGCCAGCAAACGGGGGTGGGACACTGAAGCTTTCTTT.